This T cell receptor beta chain was recorded in a study of siplizumab effects on memory and regulatory T cells. This CDR3 is 11 amino acids long. Germline CDR1 reads DFQATT; CDR2 reads SNEGSKA (reference sequence). Trimming shortened V by 6 bases and J by 3 bases, and 9 bases separated the two germline ends. Repertoires were generated with immunoSEQ multiplex PCR, while TCRdb's copy carries only in-frame clones and drops some. The table records more than 85,000 clones, about 90% of them present only once. The clonotype comes from a human donor in good health. The rearrangement uses TRBV20-1 and TRBJ2-7; TRBD2 is a possible D gene (6 bases). The sequenced material came from Tregs sorted from blood. The CDR3 protein is CSARDFYEQYF. The CDR3 DNA sequence: TGCAGTGCGAGGGACTTCTACGAGCAGTACTTC.